The present T cell receptor (beta chain) was sequenced within a study of blood T cell repertoires in COVID-19. Study details: From T cells, B-cell-depleted T cells, or PBMCs came the material, which was cDNA or gDNA.

The CDR3 sequence is 16 residues long. Trimming cost V 2 bases and J 3 bases, with 17 bases left between them. Per germline, CDR1 MNHNY and CDR2 SVGAGI (reference sequence). This clone appeared once. The assay was immunoSEQ multiplex PCR, and TCRdb's table has in-frame clones only and misses some. Among about 120,000 clones listed, 87% were seen once. This chain joins TRBV6-6 and TRBJ2-7; D is undetermined. Sequencing was carried out using peripheral blood. This receptor was identified in a human donor in a cohort sampled during active COVID-19. This CDR3 reads CASSYSSGLNDYEQYF. As DNA, the CDR3 is TGTGCCAGCAGTTACAGTTCGGGTCTAAACGACTACGAGCAGTACTTC.